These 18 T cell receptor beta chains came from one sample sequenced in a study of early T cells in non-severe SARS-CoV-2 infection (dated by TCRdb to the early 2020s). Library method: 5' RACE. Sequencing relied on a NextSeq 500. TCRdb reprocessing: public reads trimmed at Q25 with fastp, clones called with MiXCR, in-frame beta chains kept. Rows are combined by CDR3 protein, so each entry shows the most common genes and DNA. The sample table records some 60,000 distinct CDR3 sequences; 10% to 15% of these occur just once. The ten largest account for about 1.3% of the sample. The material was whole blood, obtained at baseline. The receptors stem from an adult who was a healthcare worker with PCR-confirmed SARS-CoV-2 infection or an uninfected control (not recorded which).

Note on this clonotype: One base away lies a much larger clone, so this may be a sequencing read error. The CDR3 DNA is TGTGCCAGCAGTCCTCGCAGCGGGAGTGGGCACGAGCAGTACTTC. Translating it yields CASSPRSGSGHEQYF. The chain uses TRBV12-3 or TRBV12-4 and TRBJ2-7; TRBD2 matches at 8 bases. This CDR3 region has 15 residues. Germline trimming cut 5 bases from V and 5 bases from J; bases unmatched to any gene: 11.

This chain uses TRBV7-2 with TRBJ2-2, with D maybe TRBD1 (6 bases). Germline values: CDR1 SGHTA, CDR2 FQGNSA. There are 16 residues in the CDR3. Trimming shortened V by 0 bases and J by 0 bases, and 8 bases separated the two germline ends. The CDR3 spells CASSLARTANTGELFF. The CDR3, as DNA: TGTGCCAGCAGCTTAGCCAGGACAGCGAACACCGGGGAGCTGTTTTTT.

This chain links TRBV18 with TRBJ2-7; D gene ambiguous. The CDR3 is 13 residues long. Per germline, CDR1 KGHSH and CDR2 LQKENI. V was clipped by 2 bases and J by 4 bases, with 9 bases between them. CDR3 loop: CASSPDLGYEQYF. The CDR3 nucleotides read TGTGCCAGCTCACCAGATTTGGGGTACGAGCAGTACTTC.

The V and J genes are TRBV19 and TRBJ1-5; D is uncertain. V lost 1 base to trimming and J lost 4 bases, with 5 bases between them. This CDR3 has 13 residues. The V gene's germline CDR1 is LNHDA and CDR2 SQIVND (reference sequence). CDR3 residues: CASSIVLNQPQHF. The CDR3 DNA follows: TGTGCCAGTAGTATAGTCCTTAATCAGCCCCAGCATTTT.

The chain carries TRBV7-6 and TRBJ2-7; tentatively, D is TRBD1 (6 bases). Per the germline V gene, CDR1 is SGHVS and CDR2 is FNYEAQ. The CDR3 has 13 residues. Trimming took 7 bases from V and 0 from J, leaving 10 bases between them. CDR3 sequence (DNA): TGTGCCAGCACCGTCAGGGGCTCCTACGAGCAGTACTTC. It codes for CASTVRGSYEQYF.

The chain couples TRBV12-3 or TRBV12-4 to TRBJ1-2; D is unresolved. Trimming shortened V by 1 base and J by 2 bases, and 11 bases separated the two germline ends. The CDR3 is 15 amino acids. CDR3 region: CASSLEGLINYGYTF. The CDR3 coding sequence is TGTGCCAGCAGTTTAGAGGGTCTGATCAACTATGGCTACACCTTC.

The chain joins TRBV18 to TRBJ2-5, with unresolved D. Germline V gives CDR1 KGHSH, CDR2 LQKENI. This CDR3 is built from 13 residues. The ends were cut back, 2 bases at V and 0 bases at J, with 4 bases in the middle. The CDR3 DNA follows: TGTGCCAGCTCACCAGGGTACCAAGAGACCCAGTACTTC. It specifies CASSPGYQETQYF.

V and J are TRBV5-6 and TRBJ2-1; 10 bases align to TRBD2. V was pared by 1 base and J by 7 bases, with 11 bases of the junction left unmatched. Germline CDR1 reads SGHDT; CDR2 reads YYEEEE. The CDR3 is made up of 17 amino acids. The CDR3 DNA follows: TGTGCCAGCAGCTTGTGGGGACTAGCGAGAGTAAGGAATGAGCAGTTCTTC. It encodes CASSLWGLARVRNEQFF.

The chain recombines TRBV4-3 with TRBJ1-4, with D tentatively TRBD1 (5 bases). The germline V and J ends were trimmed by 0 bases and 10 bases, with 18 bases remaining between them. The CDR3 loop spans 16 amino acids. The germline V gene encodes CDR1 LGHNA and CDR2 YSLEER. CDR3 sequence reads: CASSQDRAAGRRKLFF. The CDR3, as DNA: TGCGCCAGCAGCCAAGATCGAGCCGCGGGGCGCAGAAAACTGTTTTTT.

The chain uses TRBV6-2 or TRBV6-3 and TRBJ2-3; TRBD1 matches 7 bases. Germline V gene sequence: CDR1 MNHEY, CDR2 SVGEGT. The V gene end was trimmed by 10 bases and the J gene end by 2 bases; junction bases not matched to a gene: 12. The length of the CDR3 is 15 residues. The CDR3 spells CATHEGQAATDTQYF. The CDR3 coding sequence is TGTGCCACTCATGAAGGACAGGCGGCCACAGATACGCAGTATTTT.

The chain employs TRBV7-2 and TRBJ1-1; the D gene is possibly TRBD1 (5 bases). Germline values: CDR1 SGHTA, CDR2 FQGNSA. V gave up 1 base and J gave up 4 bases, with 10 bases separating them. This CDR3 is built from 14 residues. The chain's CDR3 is CASSLVLRGTEAFF. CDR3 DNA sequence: TGTGCCAGCAGCTTAGTCTTGAGGGGCACTGAAGCTTTCTTT.

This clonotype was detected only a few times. CDR3 sequence reads: CASSASGATDEKLFF. The CDR3 DNA follows: TGTGCCAGCAGCGCCTCCGGGGCCACGGATGAAAAACTGTTTTTT. The chain recombines TRBV5-8 with TRBJ1-4, with D possibly matching TRBD1 (5 bases). Looked up from germline, CDR1 is SGHTS and CDR2 is YDEGEE. V was cut by 4 bases and J by 6 bases, with 16 bases left in between. The CDR3 sequence is 15 residues long.

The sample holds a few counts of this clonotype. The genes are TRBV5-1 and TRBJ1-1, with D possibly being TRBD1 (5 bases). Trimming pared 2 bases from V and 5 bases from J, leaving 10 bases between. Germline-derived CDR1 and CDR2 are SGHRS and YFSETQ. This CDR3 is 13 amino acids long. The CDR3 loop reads CASSFSTETEAFF. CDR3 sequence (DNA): TGCGCCAGCAGCTTCTCGACAGAAACTGAAGCTTTCTTT.

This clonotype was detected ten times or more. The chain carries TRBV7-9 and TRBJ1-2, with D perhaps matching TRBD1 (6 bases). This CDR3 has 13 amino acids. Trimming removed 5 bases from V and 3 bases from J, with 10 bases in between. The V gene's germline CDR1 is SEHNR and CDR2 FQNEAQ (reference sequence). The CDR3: CASSLDRYYGYTF. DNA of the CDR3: TGTGCCAGCAGCCTGGACAGATACTATGGCTACACCTTC. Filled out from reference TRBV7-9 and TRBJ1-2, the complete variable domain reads DTGVSQNPRHKITKRGQNVTFRCDPISEHNRLYWYRQTLGQGPEFLTYFQNEAQLEKSRLLSDRFSAERPKGSFSTLEIQRTEQGDSAMYLCASSLDRYYGYTFGSGTRLTVV.

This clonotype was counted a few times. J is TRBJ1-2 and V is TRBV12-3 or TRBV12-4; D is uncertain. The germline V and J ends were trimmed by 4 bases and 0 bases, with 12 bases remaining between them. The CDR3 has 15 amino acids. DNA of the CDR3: TGTGCCAGCAGTTCCCCGGACGAAGCTAACTATGGCTACACCTTC. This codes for CASSSPDEANYGYTF.

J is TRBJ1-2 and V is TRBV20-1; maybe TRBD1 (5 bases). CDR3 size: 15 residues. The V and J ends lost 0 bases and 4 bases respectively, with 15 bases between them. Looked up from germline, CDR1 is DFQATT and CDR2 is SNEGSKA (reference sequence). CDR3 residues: CSAREGYEGFYGYTF. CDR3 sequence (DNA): TGCAGTGCTAGAGAGGGGTACGAGGGGTTCTATGGCTACACCTTC.

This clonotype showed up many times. The CDR3 spells CASSLRGSGHEQYF. The CDR3 coding sequence is TGTGCCAGCAGTTTACGAGGATCTGGCCACGAGCAGTACTTC. The gene calls are TRBV27 and TRBJ2-7; D not certain. The germline V gene encodes CDR1 MNHEY and CDR2 SMNVEV (reference sequence). The V end was cut by 2 bases, the J end by 5 bases, with 13 bases between. This CDR3 is built from 14 residues.

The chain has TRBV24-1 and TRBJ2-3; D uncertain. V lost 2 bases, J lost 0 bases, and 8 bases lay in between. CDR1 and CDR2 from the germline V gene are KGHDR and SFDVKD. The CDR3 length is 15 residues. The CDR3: CATSDSKDSTDTQYF. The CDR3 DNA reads TGTGCCACCAGTGATTCTAAAGACAGCACAGATACGCAGTATTTT.